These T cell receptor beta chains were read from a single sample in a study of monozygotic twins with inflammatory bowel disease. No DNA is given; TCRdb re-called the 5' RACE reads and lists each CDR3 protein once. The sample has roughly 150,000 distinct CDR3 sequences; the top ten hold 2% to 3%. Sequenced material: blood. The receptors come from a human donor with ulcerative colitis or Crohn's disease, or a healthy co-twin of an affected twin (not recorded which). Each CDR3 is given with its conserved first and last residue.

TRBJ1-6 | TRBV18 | CASSPRRGADNSPLHF
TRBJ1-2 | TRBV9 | CASSVAGVGYTF
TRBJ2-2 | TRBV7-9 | CASSFGRQFNTGELFF
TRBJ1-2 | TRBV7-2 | CASSLAFGGNYGYTF
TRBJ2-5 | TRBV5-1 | CASSFRQGFQETQYF
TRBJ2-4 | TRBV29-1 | CSVRQGMGTKNIQYF
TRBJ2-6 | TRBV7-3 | CASSFAKTAGANVLTF
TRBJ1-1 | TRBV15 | CATRKGGTEAFF
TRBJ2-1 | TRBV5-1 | CASSLPVGSGAYNEQFF
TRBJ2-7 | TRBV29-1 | CSVEVPGFYEQYF
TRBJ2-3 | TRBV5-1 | CASSLTSTRTDTQYF
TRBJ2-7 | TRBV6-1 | CASSEYEAPYEQYF
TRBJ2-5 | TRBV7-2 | CASSELAGGLQETQYF
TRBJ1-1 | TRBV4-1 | CASSHPRQEIAEAFF
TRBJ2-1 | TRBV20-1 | CSARDALSGEGVYNEQFF
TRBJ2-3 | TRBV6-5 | CASSYRGRDTDTQYF
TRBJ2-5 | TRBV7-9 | CASSPSLAGIGPETQYF
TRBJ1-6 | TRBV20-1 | CSARDLRGDSPLHF
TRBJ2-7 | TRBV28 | CASSPLSLSTIGPTSNPYEQYF